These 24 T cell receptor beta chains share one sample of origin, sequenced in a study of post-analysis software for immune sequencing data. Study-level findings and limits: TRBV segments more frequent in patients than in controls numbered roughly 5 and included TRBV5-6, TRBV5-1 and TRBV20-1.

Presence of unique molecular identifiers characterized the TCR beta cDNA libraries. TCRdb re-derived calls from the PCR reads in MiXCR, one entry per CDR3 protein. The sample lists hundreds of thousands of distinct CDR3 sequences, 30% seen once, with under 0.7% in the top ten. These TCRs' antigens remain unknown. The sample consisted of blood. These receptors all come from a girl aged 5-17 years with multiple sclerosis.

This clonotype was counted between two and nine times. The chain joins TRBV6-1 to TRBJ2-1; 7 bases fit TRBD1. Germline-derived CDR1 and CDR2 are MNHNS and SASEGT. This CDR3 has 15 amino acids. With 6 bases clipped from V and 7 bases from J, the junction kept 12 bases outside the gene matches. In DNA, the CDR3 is TGTGCCAGCAGCTTAGGGGGACAGCGAGAAAATGAGCAGTTCTTC. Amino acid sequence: CASSLGGQRENEQFF.

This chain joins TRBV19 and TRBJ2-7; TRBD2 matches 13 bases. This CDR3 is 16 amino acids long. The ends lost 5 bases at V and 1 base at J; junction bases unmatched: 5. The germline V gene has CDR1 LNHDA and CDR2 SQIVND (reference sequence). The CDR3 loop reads CASSPGGLAGSYEQYF. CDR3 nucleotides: TGTGCCAGTAGTCCTGGGGGACTAGCGGGATCCTACGAGCAGTACTTC.

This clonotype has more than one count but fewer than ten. Here the CDR3 reads CASMKRRDKGQETQYF. The CDR3 DNA reads as TGCGCCAGCATGAAAAGGCGGGACAAGGGCCAAGAGACCCAGTACTTC. The chain couples TRBV10-2 to TRBJ2-5, with D perhaps TRBD1 or TRBD2 (6 bases each). V shed 7 bases and J shed 1 base, with 19 bases lying between them. This CDR3 comprises 16 residues. Germline V lookup: CDR1 WSHSY, CDR2 SAAADI.

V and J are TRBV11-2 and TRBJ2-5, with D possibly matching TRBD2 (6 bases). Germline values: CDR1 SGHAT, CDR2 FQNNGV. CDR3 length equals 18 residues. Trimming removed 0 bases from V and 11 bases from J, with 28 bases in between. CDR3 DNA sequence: TGTGCCAGCAGCTTAGAGGGATGGGGTAGCGGAAGCTACAATGAGCAGTACTTC. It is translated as CASSLEGWGSGSYNEQYF.

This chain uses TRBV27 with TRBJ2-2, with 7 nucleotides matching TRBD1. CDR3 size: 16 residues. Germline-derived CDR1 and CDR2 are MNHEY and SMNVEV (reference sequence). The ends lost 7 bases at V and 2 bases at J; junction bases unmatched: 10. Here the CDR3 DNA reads TGTGCCAGCACCAAATGGGCAGGGGGTAACACCGGGGAGCTGTTTTTT. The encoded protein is CASTKWAGGNTGELFF.

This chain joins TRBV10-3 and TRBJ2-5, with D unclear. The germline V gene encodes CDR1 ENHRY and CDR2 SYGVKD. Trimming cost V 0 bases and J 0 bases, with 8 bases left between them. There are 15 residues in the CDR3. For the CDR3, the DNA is TGTGCCATCAGTGAGTCGAACCAACACCAAGAGACCCAGTACTTC. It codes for CAISESNQHQETQYF.

The CDR3 protein is CASSLGLVDTNEQFF. The CDR3 DNA reads as TGTGCCAGCAGCTTAGGACTAGTCGATACCAATGAGCAGTTCTTC. The chain carries TRBV11-2 and TRBJ2-1, with D perhaps matching TRBD2 (6 bases). There are 15 residues in the CDR3. Trimming left V 1 base short and J 6 bases short, with 13 bases between. Looked up from germline, CDR1 is SGHAT and CDR2 is FQNNGV.

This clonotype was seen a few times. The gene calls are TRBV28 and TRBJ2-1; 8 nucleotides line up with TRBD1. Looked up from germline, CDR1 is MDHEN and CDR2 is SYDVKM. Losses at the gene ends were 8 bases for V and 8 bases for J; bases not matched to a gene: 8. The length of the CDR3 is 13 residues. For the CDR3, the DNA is TGTGCCAGCCTACTCCGGGACAGGTATGAGCAGTTCTTC. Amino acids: CASLLRDRYEQFF.

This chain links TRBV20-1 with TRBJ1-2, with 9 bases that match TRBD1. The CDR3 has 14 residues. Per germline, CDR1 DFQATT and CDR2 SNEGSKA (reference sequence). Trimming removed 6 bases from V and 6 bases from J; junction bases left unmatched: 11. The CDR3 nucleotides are TGCAGTGCATCCAGGGACAGGGTTCCTCATGGCTACACCTTC. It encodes CSASRDRVPHGYTF.

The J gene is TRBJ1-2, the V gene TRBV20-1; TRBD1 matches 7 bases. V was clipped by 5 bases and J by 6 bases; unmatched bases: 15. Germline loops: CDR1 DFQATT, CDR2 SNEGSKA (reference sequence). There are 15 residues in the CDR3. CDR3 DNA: TGCAGTGCTCCGAGAAGACAGGGTGGATACGATGGCTACACCTTC. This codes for CSAPRRQGGYDGYTF.

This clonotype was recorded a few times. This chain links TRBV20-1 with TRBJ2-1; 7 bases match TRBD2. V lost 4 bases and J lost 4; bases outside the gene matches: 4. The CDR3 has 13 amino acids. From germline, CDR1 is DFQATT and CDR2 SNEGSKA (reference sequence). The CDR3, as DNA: TGCAGTGCTACGAGCGGGGAATACAATGAGCAGTTCTTC. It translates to CSATSGEYNEQFF.

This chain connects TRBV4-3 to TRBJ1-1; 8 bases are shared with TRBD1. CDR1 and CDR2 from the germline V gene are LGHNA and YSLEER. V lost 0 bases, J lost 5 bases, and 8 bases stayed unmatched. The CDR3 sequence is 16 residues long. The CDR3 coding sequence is TGCGCCAGCAGCCAAGAGTGGGTCAGGGGGCTGACTGAAGCTTTCTTT. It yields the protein CASSQEWVRGLTEAFF.

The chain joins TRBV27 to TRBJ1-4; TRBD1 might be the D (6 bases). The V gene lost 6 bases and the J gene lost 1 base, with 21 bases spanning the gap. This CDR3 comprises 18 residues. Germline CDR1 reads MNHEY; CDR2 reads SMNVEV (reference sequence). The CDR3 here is CASSPMGHQTRTNEKLFF. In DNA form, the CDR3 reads TGTGCCAGCAGCCCAATGGGACACCAAACCAGAACTAATGAAAAACTGTTTTTT.

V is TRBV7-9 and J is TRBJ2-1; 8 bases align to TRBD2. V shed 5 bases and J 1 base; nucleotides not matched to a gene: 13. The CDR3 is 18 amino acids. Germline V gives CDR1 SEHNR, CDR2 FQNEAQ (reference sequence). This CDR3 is CASSPREGGQLSYNEQFF. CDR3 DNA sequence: TGTGCCAGCAGCCCTCGGGAGGGCGGACAACTTTCCTACAATGAGCAGTTCTTC.

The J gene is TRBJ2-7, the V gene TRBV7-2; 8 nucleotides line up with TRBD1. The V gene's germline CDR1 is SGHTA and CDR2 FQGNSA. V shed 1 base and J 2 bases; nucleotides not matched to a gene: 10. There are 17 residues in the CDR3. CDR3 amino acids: CASSLGGGGQGTYEQYF. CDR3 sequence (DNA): TGTGCCAGCAGCTTAGGAGGTGGAGGACAGGGCACCTACGAGCAGTACTTC.

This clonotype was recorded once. The CDR3 region is CASSYSGGLSVQPQHF. Here the CDR3 DNA reads TGTGCCAGCAGTTACTCGGGGGGGCTAAGTGTGCAGCCCCAGCATTTT. V is TRBV6-6 and J is TRBJ1-5, with a possible D match to TRBD1 (6 bases). V was clipped by 0 bases and J by 7 bases, with 16 bases between them. The germline gives CDR1 MNHNY, CDR2 SVGAGI (reference sequence). This CDR3 contains 16 residues.

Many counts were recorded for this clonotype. CDR3 residues: CASSLQGGTEAFF. CDR3 DNA: TGCGCCAGCAGCTTGCAGGGAGGTACTGAAGCTTTCTTT. The chain combines TRBV5-1 with TRBJ1-1; D perhaps matches TRBD1 (5 bases). The CDR3 contains 13 residues. The V and J ends lost 1 base and 5 bases respectively, with 9 bases between them. Germline V CDR1 and CDR2: SGHRS, YFSETQ.

The CDR3 reads CASSLFGQGGSYNEQFF. Written as DNA, the CDR3 is TGCGCCAGCAGCTTGTTCGGACAGGGGGGCTCCTACAATGAGCAGTTCTTC. The V call is TRBV5-1, the J call TRBJ2-1, with 10 nucleotides matching TRBD1. Germline lookup yields CDR1 SGHRS and CDR2 YFSETQ. The CDR3 runs to 17 residues. The ends lost 1 base at V and 0 bases at J; junction bases unmatched: 4. Variable domain in full (rest from reference TRBV5-1 and TRBJ2-1): KAGVTQTPRYLIKTRGQQVTLSCSPISGHRSVSWYQQTPGQGLQFLFEYFSETQRNKGNFPGRFSGRQFSNSRSEMNVSTLELGDSALYLCASSLFGQGGSYNEQFFGPGTRLTVL.

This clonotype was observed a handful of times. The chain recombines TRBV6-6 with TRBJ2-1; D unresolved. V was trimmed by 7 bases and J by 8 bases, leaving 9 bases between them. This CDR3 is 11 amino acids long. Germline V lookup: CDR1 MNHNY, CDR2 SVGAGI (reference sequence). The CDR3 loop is CASTLRHEQFF. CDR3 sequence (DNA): TGTGCCAGCACCCTTAGGCATGAGCAGTTCTTC.

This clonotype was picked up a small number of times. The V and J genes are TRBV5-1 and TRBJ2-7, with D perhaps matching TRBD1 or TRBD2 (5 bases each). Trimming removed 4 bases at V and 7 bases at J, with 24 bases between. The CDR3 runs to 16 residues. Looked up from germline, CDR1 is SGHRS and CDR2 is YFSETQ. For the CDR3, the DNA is TGCGCCAGCAGCCTGGGGACCACGCCCCGAGGACTTGAGCAGTACTTC. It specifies CASSLGTTPRGLEQYF. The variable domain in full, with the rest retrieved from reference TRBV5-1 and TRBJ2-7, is KAGVTQTPRYLIKTRGQQVTLSCSPISGHRSVSWYQQTPGQGLQFLFEYFSETQRNKGNFPGRFSGRQFSNSRSEMNVSTLELGDSALYLCASSLGTTPRGLEQYFGPGTRLTVT.

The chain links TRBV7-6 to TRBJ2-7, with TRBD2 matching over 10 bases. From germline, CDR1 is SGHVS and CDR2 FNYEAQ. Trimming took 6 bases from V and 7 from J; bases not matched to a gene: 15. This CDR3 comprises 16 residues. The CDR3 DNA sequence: TGTGCCAGCAGTTTTCGGGCTAGCGGGGGCCACCGGGAGCAGTACTTC. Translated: CASSFRASGGHREQYF.

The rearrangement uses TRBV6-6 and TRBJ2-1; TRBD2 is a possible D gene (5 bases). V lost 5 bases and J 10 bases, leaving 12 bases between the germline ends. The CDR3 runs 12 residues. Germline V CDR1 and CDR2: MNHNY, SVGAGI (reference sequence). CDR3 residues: CASSGPGLEQFF. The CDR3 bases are TGTGCCAGCAGTGGCCCCGGACTCGAGCAGTTCTTC.

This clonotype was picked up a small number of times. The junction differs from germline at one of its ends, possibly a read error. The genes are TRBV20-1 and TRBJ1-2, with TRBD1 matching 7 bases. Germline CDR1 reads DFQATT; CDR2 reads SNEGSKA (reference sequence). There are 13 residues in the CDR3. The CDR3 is CSAKTGYNYSYTF. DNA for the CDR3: TGCAGTGCAAAGACAGGGTACAACTATAGCTACACCTTC.

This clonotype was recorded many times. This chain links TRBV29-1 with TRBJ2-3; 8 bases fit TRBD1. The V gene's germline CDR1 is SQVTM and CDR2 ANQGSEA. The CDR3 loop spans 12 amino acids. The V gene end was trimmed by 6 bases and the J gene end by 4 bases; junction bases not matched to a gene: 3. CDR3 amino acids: CSVGQGADTQYF. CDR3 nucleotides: TGCAGCGTAGGACAGGGCGCAGATACGCAGTATTTT.